The entry below gives a single TCR beta chain sequence along with its context. Antigen specificity is unknown. This sample stems from a study of cytomegalovirus exposure and HLA in healthy donors. The study's findings and limits: TCR beta chain V- and J-gene trimming was linked, in a later analysis, to a missense variant in DCLRE1C. Later analysis placed DRB1 highest and HLA-C lowest in TCR association rates, which differed by HLA locus. Through in vitro validation, three CMV-associated chains were shown to be specific for CMV antigens. Associated with cytomegalovirus, according to the listing, were 150 to 200 TCR beta chains.

PCR amplification relied on 60 Vbeta primers (plus 13 Jbeta primers). Some clones are missing from TCRdb's copy, which holds only in-frame ones; the method was immunoSEQ multiplex PCR. Here the sample spans 150,000 or so clones, approximately 80% being singletons. The CDR3 is 15 residues long. CDR1 is SGHNT and CDR2 is YENEEA in the germline V gene. With V trimmed by 5 bases and J by 0 bases, 5 bases remained unmatched. The sample comprised PBMCs. The TCR originated in a man aged 25 to 45 in good health and CMV-seropositive. This rearrangement joins TRBV11-3 to TRBJ2-7, with 9 bases identical to TRBD1. CDR3 nucleotides: TGTGCCAGCAGCCTCGGGACAGGGCCCTCCTACGAGCAGTACTTC. Amino acid sequence: CASSLGTGPSYEQYF.